The rows below give T cell receptor beta chains drawn from one sample of a study of neoadjuvant anti-PD-1 for oral cavity cancer. Produced via immunoSEQ multiplex PCR; TCRdb's table is partial and in-frame only. The top ten clones hold around 3.1% of a sample with 70,000 to 95,000 clones, 84% of them seen once. The specimen comprised PBMCs, sampled before nivolumab (anti-PD-1) treatment. These receptors were obtained from a person aged 35-79 years with oral cavity squamous cell carcinoma. Both conserved end residues are part of each CDR3. A D gene is named only where the DNA matches it firmly.

. | TRBV29-1 | CSVASGTYEQYF
. | TRBV15 | CATSSEGLDFSYEQYF
. | TRBV30 | CAWSGARVDEQYF
. | TRBV28 | CASSLERTFRNEQFF
. | TRBV30 | CAWKRATSTDTQYF
TRBD1 | TRBV30 | CACFDRARIGYTF
TRBD2 | TRBV19 | CASSVQGLANGEQYF
. | TRBV7-8 | CASSLSQGQNPNYGYTF
. | TRBV7-7 | CASSLGEGRNEQFF
. | TRBV5-6 | CASSSYYEQYF
. | TRBV4-1 | CASSRTPSGGQETQYF
TRBD1 | TRBV5-6 | CASSSGQDSNQPQHF
. | TRBV6-1 | CATMGQGGQPQHF
TRBD1 | TRBV7-8 | CASSPRSGDRGFDGYTF
TRBD1 | TRBV29-1 | CSVLSGTGNYEQYF
. | TRBV6-5 | CASSRRGWDQPQHF
. | TRBV30 | CAWSLNTGELFF
TRBD2 | TRBV19 | CASSMGGTATGELFF
TRBD1 | TRBV5-1 | CASSLGQGANYGYTF
. | TRBV7-3 | CASSLTIVETQYF
. | TRBV29-1 | CSVETQGNTEAFF
. | TRBV6-5 | CASSYGQPNEKLFF
. | TRBV6-6 | CASSYSGEVSYEQYF
. | TRBV19 | CASSTRGSDGYTF
. | TRBV6-1 | CASRKILTVTGELFF
. | TRBV27 | CASSPGFTHQPQHF
. | TRBV6-6 | CASRYDRRSTEAFF
. | TRBV19 | CASSGLGGDDNYGYTF
TRBD1 | TRBV6-1 | CASTEGQGLFF
TRBD2 | TRBV7-9 | CASSQGTSGYTGELFF
. | TRBV6-1 | CASSEMVHYGYTF
TRBD2 | TRBV5-1 | CASSLGSGPSRLAVNGQETQYF